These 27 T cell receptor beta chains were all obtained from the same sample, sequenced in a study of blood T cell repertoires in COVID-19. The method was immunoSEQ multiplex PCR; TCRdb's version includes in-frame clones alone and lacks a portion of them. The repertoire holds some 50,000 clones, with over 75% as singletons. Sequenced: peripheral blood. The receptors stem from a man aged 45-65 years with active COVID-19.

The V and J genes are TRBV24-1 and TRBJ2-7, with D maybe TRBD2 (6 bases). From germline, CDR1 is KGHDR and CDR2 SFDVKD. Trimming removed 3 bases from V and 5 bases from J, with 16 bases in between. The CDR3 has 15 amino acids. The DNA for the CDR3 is TGTGCCACCAGTGATCCGGCGGTGGGAGGCCACGAGCAGTACTTC. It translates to CATSDPAVGGHEQYF.

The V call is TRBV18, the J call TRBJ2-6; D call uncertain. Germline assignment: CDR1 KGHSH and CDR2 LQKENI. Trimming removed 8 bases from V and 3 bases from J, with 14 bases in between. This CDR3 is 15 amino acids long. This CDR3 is CASAPAGNGANVLTF. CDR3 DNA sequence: TGTGCCAGCGCCCCGGCAGGAAATGGGGCCAACGTCCTGACTTTC.

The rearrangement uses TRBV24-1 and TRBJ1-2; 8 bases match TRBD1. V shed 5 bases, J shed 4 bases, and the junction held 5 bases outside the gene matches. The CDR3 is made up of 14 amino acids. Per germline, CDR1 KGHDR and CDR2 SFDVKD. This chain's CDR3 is CATSAADRGYGYTF. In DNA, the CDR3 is TGTGCCACCAGTGCCGCCGACAGGGGCTATGGCTACACCTTC.

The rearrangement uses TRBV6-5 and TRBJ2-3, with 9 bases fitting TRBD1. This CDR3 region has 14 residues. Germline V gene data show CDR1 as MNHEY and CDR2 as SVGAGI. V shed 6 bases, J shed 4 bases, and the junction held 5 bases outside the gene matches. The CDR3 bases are TGTGCCAGCAGGAGGACAGGGGACCCAGATACGCAGTATTTT. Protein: CASRRTGDPDTQYF.

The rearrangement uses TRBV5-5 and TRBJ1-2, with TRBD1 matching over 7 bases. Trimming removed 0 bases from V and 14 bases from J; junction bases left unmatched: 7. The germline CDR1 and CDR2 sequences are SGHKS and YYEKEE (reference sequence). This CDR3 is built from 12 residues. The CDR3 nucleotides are TGTGCCAGCAGCTTGGGGGGACAGCACCCGACCTTC. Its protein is CASSLGGQHPTF.

The chain's CDR3 is CASSPWTSGSAGELFF. CDR3 DNA: TGTGCCAGCAGCCCGTGGACTAGCGGGAGCGCCGGGGAGCTGTTTTTT. The gene calls are TRBV7-8 and TRBJ2-2; the match to TRBD2 covers 13 bases. V gave up 5 bases and J gave up 6 bases; unmatched junction bases: 6. This CDR3 has 16 residues. Germline CDR1 reads SGHVS; CDR2 reads FQNEAQ.

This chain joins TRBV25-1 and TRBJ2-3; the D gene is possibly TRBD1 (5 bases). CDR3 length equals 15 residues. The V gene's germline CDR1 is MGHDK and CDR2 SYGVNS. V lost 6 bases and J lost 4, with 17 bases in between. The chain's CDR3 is CASRDTSRRADTQYF. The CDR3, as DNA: TGTGCCAGCAGGGACACGTCGAGACGGGCAGATACGCAGTATTTT.

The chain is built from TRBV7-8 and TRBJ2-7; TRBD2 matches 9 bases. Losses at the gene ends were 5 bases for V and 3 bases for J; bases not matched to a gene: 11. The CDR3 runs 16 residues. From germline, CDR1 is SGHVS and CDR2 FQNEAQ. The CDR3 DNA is TGTGCCAGCAGCCTAGGGGGGCTAGCGGGACTCTACGAGCAGTACTTC. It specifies CASSLGGLAGLYEQYF.

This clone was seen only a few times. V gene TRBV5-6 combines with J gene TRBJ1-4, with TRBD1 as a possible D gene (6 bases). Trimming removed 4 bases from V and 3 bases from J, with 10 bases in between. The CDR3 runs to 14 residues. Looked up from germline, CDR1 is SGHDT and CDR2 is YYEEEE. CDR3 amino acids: CASSTGQPNEKLFF. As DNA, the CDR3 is TGTGCCAGCAGCACCGGACAGCCTAATGAAAAACTGTTTTTT. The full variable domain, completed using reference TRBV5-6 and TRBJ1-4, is DAGVTQSPTHLIKTRGQQVTLRCSPKSGHDTVSWYQQALGQGPQFIFQYYEEEERQRGNFPDRFSGHQFPNYSSELNVNALLLGDSALYLCASSTGQPNEKLFFGSGTQLSVL.

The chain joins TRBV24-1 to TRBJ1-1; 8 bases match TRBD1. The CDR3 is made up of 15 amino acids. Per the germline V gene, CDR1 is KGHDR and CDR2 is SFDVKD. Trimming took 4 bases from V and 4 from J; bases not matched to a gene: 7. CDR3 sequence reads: CATSEPGQGVTEAFF. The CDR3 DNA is TGTGCCACCAGTGAACCCGGACAGGGAGTCACTGAAGCTTTCTTT.

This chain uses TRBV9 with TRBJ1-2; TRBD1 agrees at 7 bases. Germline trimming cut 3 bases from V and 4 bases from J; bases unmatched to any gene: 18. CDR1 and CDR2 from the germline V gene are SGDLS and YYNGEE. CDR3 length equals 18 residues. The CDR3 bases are TGTGCCAGCAGCGAGAAATCAGGGGGGCAGGCCCTACCCTATGGCTACACCTTC. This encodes CASSEKSGGQALPYGYTF.

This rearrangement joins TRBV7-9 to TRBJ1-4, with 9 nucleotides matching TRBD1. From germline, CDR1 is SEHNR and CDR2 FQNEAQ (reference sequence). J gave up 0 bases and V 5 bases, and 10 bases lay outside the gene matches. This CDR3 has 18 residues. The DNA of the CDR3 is TGTGCCAGCAGCGGACTCCGGGACAGGGTCGCAACTAATGAAAAACTGTTTTTT. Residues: CASSGLRDRVATNEKLFF.

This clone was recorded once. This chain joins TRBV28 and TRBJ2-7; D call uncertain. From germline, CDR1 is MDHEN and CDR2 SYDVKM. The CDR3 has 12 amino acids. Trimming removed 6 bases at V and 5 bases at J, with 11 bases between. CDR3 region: CASSPNYDEQYF. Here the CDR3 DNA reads TGTGCCAGCAGCCCCAACTATGACGAGCAGTACTTC.

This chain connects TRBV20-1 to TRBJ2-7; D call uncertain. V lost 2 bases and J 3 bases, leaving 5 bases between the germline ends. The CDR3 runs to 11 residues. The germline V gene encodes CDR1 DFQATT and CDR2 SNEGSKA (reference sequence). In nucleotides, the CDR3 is TGCAGTGCTAGATCAGGCTACGAGCAGTACTTC. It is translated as CSARSGYEQYF.

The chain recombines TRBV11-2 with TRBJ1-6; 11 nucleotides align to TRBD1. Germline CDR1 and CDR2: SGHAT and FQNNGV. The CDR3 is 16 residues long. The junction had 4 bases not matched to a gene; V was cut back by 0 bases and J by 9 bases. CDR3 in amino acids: CASSLETGTGGSPLHF. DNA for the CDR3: TGTGCCAGCAGCTTAGAAACCGGGACAGGGGGTTCACCCCTCCACTTT.

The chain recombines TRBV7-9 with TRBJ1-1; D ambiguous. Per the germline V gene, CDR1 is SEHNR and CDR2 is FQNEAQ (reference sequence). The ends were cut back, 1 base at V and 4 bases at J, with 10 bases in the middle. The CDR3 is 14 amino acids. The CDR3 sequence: CASSLEGGGTEAFF. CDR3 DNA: TGTGCCAGCAGCTTAGAAGGAGGAGGCACTGAAGCTTTCTTT. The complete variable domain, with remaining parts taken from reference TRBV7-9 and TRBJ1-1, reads DTGVSQNPRHKITKRGQNVTFRCDPISEHNRLYWYRQTLGQGPEFLTYFQNEAQLEKSRLLSDRFSAERPKGSFSTLEIQRTEQGDSAMYLCASSLEGGGTEAFFGQGTRLTVV.

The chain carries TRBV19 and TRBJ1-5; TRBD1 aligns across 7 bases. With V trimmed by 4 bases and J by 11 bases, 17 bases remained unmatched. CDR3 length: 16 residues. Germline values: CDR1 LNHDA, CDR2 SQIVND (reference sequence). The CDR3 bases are TGTGCCAGTAGTACTCGGACAGGCCGTGAAGGGTTAGCCCAGCATTTT. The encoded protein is CASSTRTGREGLAQHF.

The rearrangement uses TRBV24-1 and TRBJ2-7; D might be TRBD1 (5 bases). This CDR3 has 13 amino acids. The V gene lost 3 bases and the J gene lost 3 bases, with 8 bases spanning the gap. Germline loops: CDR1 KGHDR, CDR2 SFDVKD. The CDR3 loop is CATSDSDSYEQYF. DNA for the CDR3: TGTGCCACCAGTGATAGTGACAGCTACGAGCAGTACTTC.

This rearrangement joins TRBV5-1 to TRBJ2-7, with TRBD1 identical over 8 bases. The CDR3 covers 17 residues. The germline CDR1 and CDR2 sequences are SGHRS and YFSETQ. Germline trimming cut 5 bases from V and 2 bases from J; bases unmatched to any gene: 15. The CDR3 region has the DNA TGCGCCAGCAGTGACCGTCCGGCGGACAGGGCGCCCTACGAGCAGTACTTC. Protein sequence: CASSDRPADRAPYEQYF.

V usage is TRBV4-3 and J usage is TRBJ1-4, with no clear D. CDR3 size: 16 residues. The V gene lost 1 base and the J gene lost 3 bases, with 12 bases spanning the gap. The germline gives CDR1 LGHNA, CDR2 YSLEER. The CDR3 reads CASSQAIAWANEKLFF. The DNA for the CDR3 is TGCGCCAGCAGCCAAGCTATAGCTTGGGCTAATGAAAAACTGTTTTTT.

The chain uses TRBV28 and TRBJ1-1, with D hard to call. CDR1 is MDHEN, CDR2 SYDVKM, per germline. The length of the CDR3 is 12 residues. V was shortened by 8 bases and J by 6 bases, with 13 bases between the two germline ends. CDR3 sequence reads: CASLFRGAEAFF. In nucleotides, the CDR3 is TGTGCCAGCCTCTTCCGGGGAGCTGAAGCTTTCTTT.

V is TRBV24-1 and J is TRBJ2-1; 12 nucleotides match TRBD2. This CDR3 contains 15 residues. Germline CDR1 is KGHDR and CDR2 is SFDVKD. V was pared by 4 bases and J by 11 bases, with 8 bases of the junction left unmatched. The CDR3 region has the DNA TGTGCCACCAGTGACCGGACTAGCGGGATCGGTAAGCAGTTCTTC. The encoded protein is CATSDRTSGIGKQFF.

The CDR3 protein is CASSQGFTNPTDTQYF. The CDR3 DNA follows: TGCGCCAGCAGCCAAGGGTTTACTAATCCCACAGATACGCAGTATTTT. V usage is TRBV4-3 and J usage is TRBJ2-3; unclear D gene. The germline V and J ends were trimmed by 1 base and 2 bases, with 13 bases remaining between them. The length of the CDR3 is 16 residues. Germline lookup yields CDR1 LGHNA and CDR2 YSLEER.

The CDR3 loop is CASSSAEGQGLYGYTF. The CDR3, as DNA: TGTGCCAGCAGCTCCGCCGAGGGACAGGGACTCTATGGCTACACCTTC. The chain has TRBV5-6 and TRBJ1-2; 9 bases agree with TRBD1. J was trimmed by 4 bases and V by 3 bases; bases with no gene match: 10. Germline V gene data show CDR1 as SGHDT and CDR2 as YYEEEE. The CDR3 is 16 residues long.

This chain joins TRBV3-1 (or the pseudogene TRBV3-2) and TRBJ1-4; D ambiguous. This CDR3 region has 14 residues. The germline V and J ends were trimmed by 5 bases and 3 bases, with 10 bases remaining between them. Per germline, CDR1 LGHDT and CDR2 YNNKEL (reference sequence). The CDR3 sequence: CASSTGGPNEKLFF. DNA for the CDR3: TGTGCCAGCAGCACCGGAGGACCTAATGAAAAACTGTTTTTT.

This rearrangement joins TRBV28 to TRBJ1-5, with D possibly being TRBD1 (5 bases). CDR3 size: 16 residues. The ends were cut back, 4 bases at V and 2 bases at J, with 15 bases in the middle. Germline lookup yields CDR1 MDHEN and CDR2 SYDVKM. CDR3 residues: CASSSPGGRGNQPQHF. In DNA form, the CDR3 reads TGTGCCAGCAGTTCGCCCGGGGGACGAGGCAATCAGCCCCAGCATTTT.

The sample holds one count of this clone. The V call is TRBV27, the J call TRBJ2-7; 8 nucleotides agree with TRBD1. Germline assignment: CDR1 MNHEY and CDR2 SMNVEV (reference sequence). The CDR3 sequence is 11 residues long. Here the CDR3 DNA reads TGTGCGGAGGGCAGGGGGCACGAGCAGTACTTC. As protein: CAEGRGHEQYF.